This entry lists 15 T cell receptor beta chains sequenced from one sample in a study of blood T cell repertoires in COVID-19. Here immunoSEQ multiplex PCR was the method, and the copy in TCRdb shows in-frame clones only, minus some. The sample holds around 160,000 clones, around 84% seen once. Material for sequencing was PBMCs or T cells enriched from blood (not recorded which). Every receptor here comes from a woman aged 50 to 60 who had been exposed to COVID-19.

This clone was observed a single time. The chain combines TRBV9 with TRBJ1-2, with TRBD1 matching 8 bases. This CDR3 is built from 13 residues. V lost 3 bases and J lost 6; bases outside the gene matches: 4. CDR1 is SGDLS and CDR2 is YYNGEE in the germline V gene. The CDR3 DNA reads TGTGCCAGCAGCGCCTTGACAGGGGATGGCTACACCTTC. Amino acids: CASSALTGDGYTF. Drawing the rest from reference TRBV9 and TRBJ1-2, the complete variable domain is DSGVTQTPKHLITATGQRVTLRCSPRSGDLSVYWYQQSLDQGLQFLIQYYNGEERAKGNILERFSAQQFPDLHSELNLSSLELGDSALYFCASSALTGDGYTFGSGTRLTVV.

CDR3: CACRKAGGIMNTQYF. In DNA, the CDR3 is TGCGCCTGTCGAAAAGCGGGGGGGATCATGAATACGCAGTATTTT. V and J are TRBV5-1 and TRBJ2-3, with 10 bases matching TRBD2. Germline V gene data show CDR1 as SGHRS and CDR2 as YFSETQ. Germline trimming cut 10 bases from V and 7 bases from J; bases unmatched to any gene: 15. This CDR3 is 15 amino acids long.

Only one count was recorded for this clone. This rearrangement joins TRBV4-3 to TRBJ2-1; D not resolved. Germline V CDR1 and CDR2: LGHNA, YSLEER. This CDR3 contains 15 residues. V lost 2 bases to trimming and J lost 2 bases, with 10 bases between them. CDR3 DNA sequence: TGCGCCAGCAGCCAATCCGGGTATCCCTACAATGAGCAGTTCTTC. It codes for CASSQSGYPYNEQFF.

The chain joins TRBV15 to TRBJ1-4; D not certain. This CDR3 is built from 15 residues. Per germline, CDR1 LNHNV and CDR2 YYDKDF (reference sequence). V was pared by 4 bases and J by 1 base, with 10 bases between. CDR3 sequence reads: CATSIWRQTNEKLFF. CDR3 DNA sequence: TGTGCCACCAGCATCTGGCGGCAAACTAATGAAAAACTGTTTTTT. The full variable domain, completed using reference TRBV15 and TRBJ1-4, is DAMVIQNPRYQVTQFGKPVTLSCSQTLNHNVMYWYQQKSSQAPKLLFHYYDKDFNNEADTPDNFQSRRPNTSFCFLDIRSPGLGDTAMYLCATSIWRQTNEKLFFGSGTQLSVL.

The V and J genes are TRBV5-1 and TRBJ1-4, with TRBD1 matching 10 bases. The CDR3 consists of 16 residues. Germline trimming cut 8 bases from V and 2 bases from J; bases unmatched to any gene: 9. The germline V gene has CDR1 SGHRS and CDR2 YFSETQ. CDR3 nucleotide sequence: TGCGCCAGTCGTCCGGGACAGGGGAGGACTAATGAAAAACTGTTTTTT. Protein: CASRPGQGRTNEKLFF.

J is TRBJ1-5 and V is TRBV29-1, with D possibly matching TRBD1 (6 bases). The ends were cut back, 5 bases at V and 0 bases at J, with 11 bases in the middle. The CDR3 consists of 14 residues. Germline CDR1 is SQVTM and CDR2 is ANQGSEA. The CDR3: CSVLTGISNQPQHF. Here the CDR3 DNA reads TGCAGCGTTTTGACAGGAATTAGCAATCAGCCCCAGCATTTT.

This chain uses TRBV14 with TRBJ2-7; 11 bases map to TRBD2. Per germline, CDR1 SGHDN and CDR2 FVKESK. J lost 4 bases, V lost 3 bases, and 5 bases had no gene match. This CDR3 region has 15 residues. DNA of the CDR3: TGTGCCAGCAGCCACCTTAGCGGGGGGGCTTACGAGCAGTACTTC. Protein product: CASSHLSGGAYEQYF.

This rearrangement joins TRBV18 to TRBJ2-1, with 12 positions matching TRBD1. There are 15 residues in the CDR3. The germline CDR1 and CDR2 sequences are KGHSH and LQKENI. V shed 1 base, J shed 8 bases, and the junction held 3 bases outside the gene matches. The CDR3 DNA reads as TGTGCCAGCTCACCACTCGGGACAGGGGGCCATGAGCAGTTCTTC. Translated, it gives CASSPLGTGGHEQFF.

This chain links TRBV9 with TRBJ1-3, with TRBD1 matching over 8 bases. The CDR3 contains 20 residues. V trimming: 4 bases; J trimming: 2 bases; junction bases outside the gene matches: 20. Germline CDR1 and CDR2: SGDLS and YYNGEE. CDR3 sequence (DNA): TGTGCCAGCAGCACCTCTCTACTGGACAGGGAGAAGGTCGCTGGAAACACCATATATTTT. Translated, it gives CASSTSLLDREKVAGNTIYF.

This clone was found once. The CDR3 loop reads CASSTDRDRQPQHF. CDR3 DNA sequence: TGTGCCAGTAGTACCGACAGGGATCGTCAGCCCCAGCATTTT. The chain joins TRBV19 to TRBJ1-5; 7 nucleotides align to TRBD1. CDR3 length equals 14 residues. CDR1 and CDR2 (germline): LNHDA, SQIVND (reference sequence). The junction had 6 bases not matched to a gene; V was cut back by 4 bases and J by 6 bases.

The gene calls are TRBV7-9 and TRBJ1-2, with 7 bases fitting TRBD1. This CDR3 is 13 amino acids long. CDR1 is SEHNR and CDR2 is FQNEAQ in the germline V gene (reference sequence). V lost 5 bases to trimming and J lost 4 bases; unmatched junction nucleotides: 4. The CDR3 loop reads CASSRSGGYGYTF. The CDR3 nucleotides are TGTGCCAGCAGCAGGTCAGGGGGCTATGGCTACACCTTC.

The rearrangement uses TRBV5-5 and TRBJ1-2; 8 bases match TRBD1. V lost 3 bases to trimming and J lost 5 bases; unmatched junction nucleotides: 3. Looked up from germline, CDR1 is SGHKS and CDR2 is YYEKEE (reference sequence). The CDR3 runs to 13 residues. The CDR3 is CASSWGQDYGYTF. In nucleotides, the CDR3 is TGTGCCAGCAGCTGGGGACAGGATTATGGCTACACCTTC.

The chain is built from TRBV4-1 and TRBJ1-5, with TRBD1 as a possible D gene (6 bases). The germline V gene has CDR1 MGHRA and CDR2 YSYEKL. Trimming pared 0 bases from V and 1 base from J, leaving 13 bases between. This CDR3 has 17 residues. The CDR3 reads CASSQEAPQGSNQPQHF. The CDR3 region has the DNA TGCGCCAGCAGCCAAGAGGCTCCTCAGGGGAGCAATCAGCCCCAGCATTTT.

The J gene is TRBJ2-2, the V gene TRBV5-1; tentative D call: TRBD2 (6 bases). Germline V lookup: CDR1 SGHRS, CDR2 YFSETQ. This CDR3 is 18 amino acids long. Trimming left V 2 bases short and J 4 bases short, with 21 bases between. The CDR3 here is CASSFVPRFGGPTGELFF. CDR3 bases: TGCGCCAGCAGCTTTGTCCCTAGATTCGGGGGACCCACCGGGGAGCTGTTTTTT.

The CDR3 spells CASSPAAGAGTEQFF. CDR3 bases: TGTGCCAGCAGCCCGGCAGCGGGGGCCGGCACTGAGCAGTTCTTC. This chain uses TRBV11-3 with TRBJ2-1; TRBD2 aligns across 8 bases. Germline V gene lookup returns CDR1 SGHNT and CDR2 YENEEA. Trimming at V came to 5 bases and at J to 9 bases, leaving 12 bases not matched to a gene. The CDR3 sequence is 15 residues long.